One and the same sample provided the 22 T cell receptor beta chains below, sequenced in a study of cytomegalovirus exposure and HLA in healthy donors. Sequencing was performed with immunoSEQ multiplex PCR; in TCRdb, only in-frame clones are kept and a portion is missing. The table lists around 180,000 clones, 86% of them singletons. Sample: PBMCs. The receptors shown here come from a woman younger than 30 in good health and CMV-seronegative.

The sample holds a few counts of this clone. The V gene is TRBV19, the J gene TRBJ1-2; the D gene is possibly TRBD1 (6 bases). Germline V lookup: CDR1 LNHDA, CDR2 SQIVND (reference sequence). Trimming removed 1 base from V and 7 bases from J, with 16 bases in between. The CDR3 is made up of 15 amino acids. The DNA of the CDR3 is TGTGCCAGTAGTATAGCAATACAGGGCCCAGTTGGCTACACCTTC. Translation: CASSIAIQGPVGYTF.

This chain's CDR3 is CASSLDRSMRRLFF. The DNA of the CDR3 is TGCGCCAGCAGCTTGGACAGGTCCATGAGGAGACTGTTTTTT. This sequence joins TRBV5-1 and TRBJ1-4; the D gene is possibly TRBD1 (5 bases). CDR1 SGHRS and CDR2 YFSETQ come from the germline V gene. Between the trimmed V and J ends, which lost 0 bases and 13 bases, there was a span of 16 bases. The CDR3 is made up of 14 amino acids.

The chain uses TRBV6-5 and TRBJ1-1, with 8 bases that match TRBD1. The J segment lost 8 bases and the V segment lost 3 bases, leaving 2 bases of the junction unmatched. The germline V gene has CDR1 MNHEY and CDR2 SVGAGI. The CDR3 contains 12 residues. The CDR3 spells CASSYTGGEAFF. The DNA for the CDR3 is TGTGCCAGCAGTTATACAGGGGGAGAAGCTTTCTTT.

The rearrangement links TRBV6-1 to TRBJ1-4; weak D call: TRBD1 (6 bases). The CDR3 is 14 residues long. Trimming took off 6 bases at V and 6 bases at J, with 14 bases between the two ends. Germline lookup yields CDR1 MNHNS and CDR2 SASEGT. CDR3 region: CASSLGGVDEKLFF. CDR3 sequence (DNA): TGTGCCAGCAGCTTAGGGGGGGTGGATGAAAAACTGTTTTTT.

The chain couples TRBV6-5 to TRBJ1-2, with TRBD1 matching over 7 bases. The J segment lost 8 bases and the V segment lost 5 bases, leaving 5 bases of the junction unmatched. Per germline, CDR1 MNHEY and CDR2 SVGAGI. This CDR3 comprises 12 residues. CDR3 coding DNA: TGTGCCAGCAGTAAGGGGGCGGGAGGCTACACCTTC. This gives the protein CASSKGAGGYTF.

This clone was seen just once. The genes are TRBV5-1 and TRBJ1-4; D gene ambiguous. Germline V lookup: CDR1 SGHRS, CDR2 YFSETQ. The V end was cut by 2 bases, the J end by 12 bases, with 11 bases between. This CDR3 has 12 amino acids. For the CDR3, the DNA is TGCGCCAGCAGCTTTGGGCTAAACGAACTGTTTTTT. Its translation: CASSFGLNELFF.

V gene TRBV14 combines with J gene TRBJ2-3; D is possibly TRBD1 (6 bases). Trimming stripped 6 bases from V and 2 bases from J, with 21 bases between. Germline V lookup: CDR1 SGHDN, CDR2 FVKESK. The CDR3 has 17 amino acids. The CDR3 nucleotides read TGTGCCAGCAGTTTAGGACAGCTACTAAGCATCACAGATACGCAGTATTTT. Protein sequence: CASSLGQLLSITDTQYF.

The V and J genes are TRBV25-1 and TRBJ2-2; 14 bases agree with TRBD2. The CDR3 totals 15 residues. Germline CDR1 is MGHDK and CDR2 is SYGVNS. J was trimmed by 3 bases and V by 6 bases; bases with no gene match: 0. The CDR3 reads CASRGLAGDTGELFF. As DNA, the CDR3 is TGTGCCAGCAGGGGACTAGCGGGAGACACCGGGGAGCTGTTTTTT.

The rearrangement uses TRBV5-4 and TRBJ2-5, with D possibly matching TRBD1 (6 bases). Germline CDR1 is SGHNT and CDR2 is YYREEE (reference sequence). This CDR3 is built from 15 residues. The V end was cut by 1 base, the J end by 5 bases, with 15 bases between. The CDR3 DNA is TGTGCCAGCAGCTTGTCGACAGGAGGTGGGGAGACCCAGTACTTC. Its translation is CASSLSTGGGETQYF.

This clone was seen a few times. The chain recombines TRBV6-4 with TRBJ1-2; D is unclear. CDR1 and CDR2 (germline): MRHNA, SNTAGT. CDR3 length: 13 residues. V lost 3 bases, J lost 1 base, and 6 bases lay in between. DNA for the CDR3: TGTGCCAGCAGTGAGTTCAGTAACTATGGCTACACCTTC. It translates to CASSEFSNYGYTF.

V and J are TRBV30 and TRBJ2-7; D may be TRBD1 (6 bases). Per the germline V gene, CDR1 is GTSNPN and CDR2 is SVGIG (reference sequence). Trimming removed 4 bases at V and 3 bases at J, with 16 bases between. This CDR3 has 14 amino acids. The DNA of the CDR3 is TGTGCCTGGAAACGGCAGGACAGCCTCTACGAGCAGTACTTC. It is translated as CAWKRQDSLYEQYF. The full variable domain, its missing parts supplied by reference TRBV30 and TRBJ2-7, is SQTIHQWPATLVQPVGSPLSLECTVEGTSNPNLYWYRQAAGRGLQLLFYSVGIGQISSEVPQNLSASRPQDRQFILSSKKLLLSDSGFYLCAWKRQDSLYEQYFGPGTRLTVT.

This clone turned up a few times. Different DNA sequences within this sample yield the same CDR3. In DNA form, the CDR3 reads TGCGCCAGCAGCTTGCCAGGGAACACTGAAGCTTTCTTT. Translation gives CASSLPGNTEAFF. The rearrangement uses TRBV5-1 and TRBJ1-1; D remains ambiguous. Germline loops: CDR1 SGHRS, CDR2 YFSETQ. Trimming pared 1 base from V and 1 base from J, leaving 5 bases between. The CDR3 totals 13 residues.

About this clone: One junction end disagrees with the germline gene, perhaps due to a read error. The J gene is TRBJ1-2, the V gene TRBV20-1, with no clear D. Germline V gene sequence: CDR1 DFQATT, CDR2 SNEGSKA (reference sequence). This CDR3 region has 8 residues. This CDR3 reads CSARGAGF. The CDR3 DNA sequence: TGCAGTGCTAGAGGCGCGGGCTTC.

The chain has TRBV5-1 and TRBJ1-1, with 7 nucleotides matching TRBD1. Looked up from germline, CDR1 is SGHRS and CDR2 is YFSETQ. This CDR3 comprises 13 residues. V lost 6 bases to trimming and J lost 3 bases; unmatched junction nucleotides: 5. CDR3 DNA sequence: TGCGCCAGCAACGACAGGGCGGACACTGAAGCTTTCTTT. Its protein product is CASNDRADTEAFF.

The chain joins TRBV7-2 to TRBJ2-1, with 13 nucleotides matching TRBD2. Losses at the gene ends were 3 bases for V and 2 bases for J; bases not matched to a gene: 10. This CDR3 has 19 residues. Germline V gives CDR1 SGHTA, CDR2 FQGNSA. The CDR3 here is CASSFPLPGLAGTYNEQFF. The DNA of the CDR3 is TGTGCCAGCAGCTTCCCTCTGCCGGGACTAGCGGGGACCTACAATGAGCAGTTCTTC.

This clone was seen a single time. The chain links TRBV20-1 to TRBJ1-5; D remains unclear. The V end was cut by 6 bases, the J end by 1 base, with 4 bases between. The germline V gene encodes CDR1 DFQATT and CDR2 SNEGSKA (reference sequence). The CDR3 covers 11 residues. CDR3 residues: CSAGSNQPQHF. CDR3 coding DNA: TGCAGTGCGGGCAGCAATCAGCCCCAGCATTTT.

This clone turned up a few times. This chain connects TRBV4-1 to TRBJ2-2; D may be TRBD1 (6 bases). The V end lost 4 bases, the J end lost 0 bases, and 12 bases lay between the germline ends. Germline V CDR1 and CDR2: MGHRA, YSYEKL. This CDR3 is built from 16 residues. The CDR3 DNA reads TGCGCCAGCAGCCCCCGGGACAACGCGAACACCGGGGAGCTGTTTTTT. Its translation: CASSPRDNANTGELFF.

This clone was seen once. This sequence joins TRBV4-1 and TRBJ1-2; D gene ambiguous. The germline CDR1 and CDR2 sequences are MGHRA and YSYEKL. V gave up 1 base and J gave up 0 bases, with 15 bases separating them. The CDR3 is 17 residues long. The CDR3 nucleotides are TGCGCCAGCAGCCAAGGATGGCCAGACACTGCTAACTATGGCTACACCTTC. Amino acids: CASSQGWPDTANYGYTF.

V gene TRBV7-9 combines with J gene TRBJ2-7; perhaps TRBD1 as D (6 bases). In germline, CDR1 is SEHNR, CDR2 FQNEAQ (reference sequence). The CDR3 totals 16 residues. V shed 5 bases and J shed 2 bases, with 19 bases lying between them. CDR3 sequence reads: CASSPDRSPSPYEQYF. Here the CDR3 DNA reads TGTGCCAGCAGCCCTGACAGGAGCCCGTCCCCCTACGAGCAGTACTTC.

This chain joins TRBV7-9 and TRBJ1-5, with TRBD1 matching over 7 bases. CDR3 length: 14 residues. The junction had 8 bases not matched to a gene; V was cut back by 7 bases and J by 5 bases. Germline CDR1 and CDR2: SEHNR and FQNEAQ (reference sequence). The CDR3 here is CASKSRGPYQPQHF. Here the CDR3 DNA reads TGTGCCAGCAAATCAAGGGGGCCTTATCAGCCCCAGCATTTT.

The rearrangement links TRBV7-9 to TRBJ2-5; 8 nucleotides match TRBD2. V lost 4 bases, J lost 5 bases, and 6 bases stayed unmatched. Looked up from germline, CDR1 is SEHNR and CDR2 is FQNEAQ (reference sequence). The CDR3 has 14 amino acids. DNA for the CDR3: TGTGCCAGCAGCTATCGGGGGGGCGATGAGACCCAGTACTTC. As protein: CASSYRGGDETQYF.

This clone was recorded only once. The J gene is TRBJ2-7, the V gene TRBV10-2; tentatively, D is TRBD2 (6 bases). The V gene lost 7 bases and the J gene lost 2 bases, with 15 bases spanning the gap. The CDR3 runs 14 residues. Germline CDR1 is WSHSY and CDR2 is SAAADI. The CDR3 DNA reads as TGCGCCAGCATCAAGCGGGTCTTCCCCTACGAGCAGTACTTC. It codes for CASIKRVFPYEQYF.